These 7 T cell receptor beta chains came from one sample sequenced in a study of shared clonotypes between healthy human individuals. The method was immunoSEQ multiplex PCR; TCRdb's version includes in-frame clones alone and lacks a portion of them. The sample lists about 820,000 clones, more than 85% occurring once. Cells designated naive CD8 were CD45RO-negative and were positively selected for CCR7, with terminally differentiated effector memory CD45RA+ cells excluded. Sequencing used naive CD8+ T cells sorted from blood. Source of these receptors: a man in his thirties or forties in good health.

The V gene is TRBV5-4, the J gene TRBJ2-7; D may match TRBD1 or TRBD2 (5 bases each). CDR3 length equals 12 residues. V was trimmed by 4 bases and J by 6 bases, leaving 11 bases between them. Germline assignment: CDR1 SGHNT and CDR2 YYREEE (reference sequence). CDR3 sequence: CASSLGGGEQYF. The CDR3 nucleotides read TGTGCCAGCAGCCTTGGGGGTGGCGAGCAGTACTTC.

The chain employs TRBV5-1 and TRBJ2-1, with a possible D match to TRBD1 (6 bases). CDR3 size: 16 residues. The V end was cut by 5 bases, the J end by 0 bases, with 15 bases between. Germline V lookup: CDR1 SGHRS, CDR2 YFSETQ. The CDR3 DNA reads as TGCGCCAGCAGTAGAACAGGGCAGAGCTCCTACAATGAGCAGTTCTTC. It codes for CASSRTGQSSYNEQFF.

CDR3 sequence: CSVEVVGSTYEQYF. Written as DNA, the CDR3 is TGCAGCGTTGAAGTTGTTGGTTCTACCTACGAGCAGTACTTC. This chain joins TRBV29-1 and TRBJ2-7; D remains unclear. The CDR3 spans 14 residues. V dropped 1 base and J dropped 2 bases, with 12 bases sitting between them. CDR1 SQVTM and CDR2 ANQGSEA come from the germline V gene.

The rearrangement joins TRBV7-9 to TRBJ2-7, with 10 bases identical to TRBD2. CDR3 length: 19 residues. Germline CDR1 is SEHNR and CDR2 is FQNEAQ (reference sequence). V lost 5 bases, J lost 0 bases, and 16 bases stayed unmatched. The DNA for the CDR3 is TGTGCCAGCAGCCCCCACCCGGCGGCTAGCGGGAGACCCTCCTACGAGCAGTACTTC. It codes for CASSPHPAASGRPSYEQYF.

Ten or more counts support this clone. The gene calls are TRBV7-9 and TRBJ2-3; weak D call: TRBD2 (5 bases). Trimming pared 5 bases from V and 10 bases from J, leaving 13 bases between. The CDR3 contains 12 residues. Germline assignment: CDR1 SEHNR and CDR2 FQNEAQ (reference sequence). Written as DNA, the CDR3 is TGTGCCAGCAGCCGTGGGCCTAGCCCGCAGTATTTT. This encodes CASSRGPSPQYF.

A note on this clone: The same CDR3 also results from other DNA sequences found in this sample. The chain recombines TRBV4-3 with TRBJ2-7, with TRBD1 matching over 8 bases. V trimming: 6 bases; J trimming: 7 bases; junction bases outside the gene matches: 23. The CDR3 covers 18 residues. Germline V lookup: CDR1 LGHNA, CDR2 YSLEER. The CDR3, as DNA: TGCGCCAGCAGTCAATCGACCCTCGGGACAGGTCCCCGCTCAGAGCAGTACTTC. Amino acid sequence: CASSQSTLGTGPRSEQYF.

The chain has TRBV14 and TRBJ2-1; 8 bases map to TRBD2. Germline V CDR1 and CDR2: SGHDN, FVKESK. The trim removed 4 bases at V and 4 bases at J, leaving 9 bases unmatched. The CDR3 totals 16 residues. The CDR3 region has the DNA TGTGCCAGCAGCCCCCTTACTAGCGGTCTATACAATGAGCAGTTCTTC. Amino acids: CASSPLTSGLYNEQFF.